The clone carrying this T cell receptor (beta chain) was detected a few times. The data were taken from a study of blood T cell repertoires in COVID-19. Overall study: Collection of acute and convalescent COVID-19 samples took place in the United States, Italy and Spain.

Per the study methods: Nucleated cell counts were estimated from reference gene primer amplification. TCRdb's copy holds only in-frame clones and misses some; the assay was immunoSEQ multiplex PCR. V and J calls and clone size are given by that table; D and trimming were obtained from the DNA. The repertoire includes some 77,000 clones, nearly 85% of them detected once, and roughly 2% sits in the top ten. The CDR3 has 14 residues. V lost 0 bases and J lost 13; bases outside the gene matches: 2. The germline V gene has CDR1 SGHAT and CDR2 FQNNGV. This chain connects TRBV11-2 to TRBJ1-6; 11 nucleotides align to TRBD1. The TCR sequence derives from a woman in her fifties or sixties with acute or convalescent COVID-19. Sequencing input: peripheral blood. This chain's CDR3 is CASSLDRDRGPLHF. The DNA for the CDR3 is TGTGCCAGCAGCTTAGACCGGGACAGGGGGCCCCTCCACTTT.